These 12 T cell receptor beta chains originate from one sample sequenced in a study of naive and memory T cell subsets. Both TRBC1 and TRBC2 were covered by a beta constant-region primer of two equimolar oligonucleotides. The ligated cDNA underwent four PCR rounds using SP2 and nested alpha and beta constant-region primers. Via MiXCR, TCRdb re-called the UMI-ligation and nested PCR reads, giving one row per CDR3 protein. The table records under 150,000 distinct CDR3 sequences, around 21% of them present only once. No antigen has been assigned to these receptors. Study-level results: Especially in CD8 cells, naive repertoires contained a few larger clonotypes, possibly CD45RA-re-expressing memory cells.

The sequenced sample was naive CD8+ T cells from blood. Receptors originate from a human donor in good health.

This clonotype came up a few times. This chain joins TRBV28 and TRBJ1-1; 9 positions match TRBD1. The V and J ends lost 2 bases and 4 bases, in that order; junction bases with no gene match: 5. This CDR3 has 15 amino acids. The germline CDR1 and CDR2 sequences are MDHEN and SYDVKM. CDR3 nucleotide sequence: TGTGCCAGCAGTTTAACAGGGGGCTTGGGCACTGAAGCTTTCTTT. Translating it yields CASSLTGGLGTEAFF. Looking up the rest from reference TRBV28 and TRBJ1-1 gives the full variable domain: DVKVTQSSRYLVKRTGEKVFLECVQDMDHENMFWYRQDPGLGLRLIYFSYDVKMKEKGDIPEGYSVSREKKERFSLILESASTNQTSMYLCASSLTGGLGTEAFFGQGTRLTVV.

There are a few counts of this clonotype. The CDR3 DNA reads as TGTGCCAGCAGCTTAAACCCCGGGGACAGGGGTCGACTCGAGCAGTACTTC. It yields the protein CASSLNPGDRGRLEQYF. This chain links TRBV7-6 with TRBJ2-7, with 10 bases aligning to TRBD1. V trimming: 2 bases; J trimming: 6 bases; junction bases outside the gene matches: 13. This CDR3 region has 17 residues. CDR1 SGHVS and CDR2 FNYEAQ come from the germline V gene.

The V and J genes are TRBV14 and TRBJ2-3; no firm D call. Germline lookup yields CDR1 SGHDN and CDR2 FVKESK. This CDR3 spans 15 amino acids. The germline V and J ends were trimmed by 3 bases and 2 bases, with 12 bases remaining between them. This CDR3 reads CASSHASKLTDTQYF. DNA of the CDR3: TGTGCCAGCAGCCATGCCTCTAAACTCACAGATACGCAGTATTTT.

The chain employs TRBV10-3 and TRBJ1-5, with unresolved D. Germline V lookup: CDR1 ENHRY, CDR2 SYGVKD. Trimming shortened V by 3 bases and J by 3 bases, and 6 bases separated the two germline ends. There are 13 residues in the CDR3. CDR3 sequence reads: CAISEEFNQPQHF. CDR3 DNA: TGTGCCATCAGTGAAGAATTCAATCAGCCCCAGCATTTT.

This clonotype was found a few times. The chain is built from TRBV20-1 and TRBJ2-7; D remains ambiguous. This CDR3 contains 13 residues. In germline, CDR1 is DFQATT, CDR2 SNEGSKA (reference sequence). V shed 5 bases and J shed 0 bases, with 11 bases lying between them. The CDR3 DNA reads as TGCAGTGCTCCTAGTGGAAGCTCCTACGAGCAGTACTTC. Amino acid sequence: CSAPSGSSYEQYF.

V is TRBV20-1 and J is TRBJ2-1; 7 bases fit TRBD2. The V gene end was trimmed by 3 bases and the J gene end by 2 bases; junction bases not matched to a gene: 7. CDR1 and CDR2 from the germline V gene are DFQATT and SNEGSKA (reference sequence). The CDR3 has 15 amino acids. This CDR3 reads CSARGGSGTYNEQFF. The DNA of the CDR3 is TGCAGTGCTAGGGGAGGGAGTGGTACCTACAATGAGCAGTTCTTC.

This rearrangement joins TRBV9 to TRBJ1-1; D is possibly TRBD1 (5 bases). V gave up 1 base and J gave up 7 bases, with 8 bases separating them. Germline lookup yields CDR1 SGDLS and CDR2 YYNGEE. The CDR3 has 12 amino acids. CDR3 in amino acids: CASSVQGGEAFF. CDR3 DNA: TGTGCCAGCAGCGTACAGGGTGGTGAAGCTTTCTTT.

This clonotype showed up just a few times. The chain employs TRBV9 and TRBJ1-4; 7 bases map to TRBD1. Trimming at V came to 4 bases and at J to 8 bases, leaving 8 bases not matched to a gene. This CDR3 has 14 amino acids. Germline loops: CDR1 SGDLS, CDR2 YYNGEE. The CDR3 region has the DNA TGTGCCAGCAGCCCCACAGGGGACGGGGAAAAACTGTTTTTT. Residues: CASSPTGDGEKLFF.

J is TRBJ1-3 and V is TRBV28; D gene unclear. Trimming took off 5 bases at V and 0 bases at J, with 11 bases between the two ends. The germline gives CDR1 MDHEN, CDR2 SYDVKM. The CDR3 has 15 residues. The CDR3 DNA sequence: TGTGCCAGCAGTCCATTGCCAGGCTCTGGAAACACCATATATTTT. This gives the protein CASSPLPGSGNTIYF.

The chain carries TRBV28 and TRBJ2-3; 8 bases match TRBD1. Germline values: CDR1 MDHEN, CDR2 SYDVKM. V lost 7 bases, J lost 6 bases, and 12 bases stayed unmatched. This CDR3 is 15 amino acids long. CDR3 sequence (DNA): TGTGCCAGCACCGATAGGGACAGGCCCTTGGATACGCAGTATTTT. Translated, it gives CASTDRDRPLDTQYF. Supplemented by reference TRBV28 and TRBJ2-3, the full variable domain reads DVKVTQSSRYLVKRTGEKVFLECVQDMDHENMFWYRQDPGLGLRLIYFSYDVKMKEKGDIPEGYSVSREKKERFSLILESASTNQTSMYLCASTDRDRPLDTQYFGPGTRLTVL.

J is TRBJ2-2 and V is TRBV6-2 or TRBV6-3; 9 nucleotides match TRBD2. Germline CDR1 is MNHEY and CDR2 is SVGEGT. CDR3 length: 16 amino acids. Trimming removed 1 base from V and 2 bases from J; junction bases left unmatched: 2. The CDR3 here is CASSYYSGGNTGELFF. Here the CDR3 DNA reads TGTGCCAGCAGTTACTATAGCGGGGGAAACACCGGGGAGCTGTTTTTT.

The rearrangement uses TRBV27 and TRBJ2-4, with D possibly being TRBD2 (5 bases). The CDR3 runs 16 residues. CDR1 and CDR2 from the germline V gene are MNHEY and SMNVEV (reference sequence). Trimming left V 3 bases short and J 1 base short, with 13 bases between. The DNA of the CDR3 is TGTGCCAGCAGTTTCCACCGGCGGGTTGCCAAAAACATTCAGTACTTC. This encodes CASSFHRRVAKNIQYF.